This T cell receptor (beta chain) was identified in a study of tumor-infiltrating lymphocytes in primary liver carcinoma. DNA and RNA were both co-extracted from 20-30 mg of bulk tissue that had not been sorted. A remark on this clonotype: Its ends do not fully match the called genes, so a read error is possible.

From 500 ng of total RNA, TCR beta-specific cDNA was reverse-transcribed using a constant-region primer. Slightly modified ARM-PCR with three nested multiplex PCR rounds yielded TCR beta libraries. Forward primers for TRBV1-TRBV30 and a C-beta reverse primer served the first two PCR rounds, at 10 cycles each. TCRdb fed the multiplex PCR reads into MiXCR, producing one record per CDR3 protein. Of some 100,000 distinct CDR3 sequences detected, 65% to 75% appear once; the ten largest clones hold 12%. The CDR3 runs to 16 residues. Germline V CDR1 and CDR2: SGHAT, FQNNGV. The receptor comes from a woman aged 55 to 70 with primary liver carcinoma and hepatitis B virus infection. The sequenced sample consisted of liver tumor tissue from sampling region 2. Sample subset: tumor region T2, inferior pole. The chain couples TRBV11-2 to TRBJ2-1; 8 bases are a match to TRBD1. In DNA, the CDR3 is TGTGTCAGCACCGACCCGACAGGGGTTTTTGACAGTGAGCAGTTCTTC. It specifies CVSTDPTGVFDSEQFF.